The text below deals with one T cell receptor beta chain. The CDR3 sequence is 12 residues long. CDR1 and CDR2 from the germline V gene are MGHRA and YSYEKL. With V trimmed by 4 bases and J by 12 bases, 5 bases remained unmatched. The protocol was immunoSEQ multiplex PCR, while the TCRdb copy is restricted to in-frame clones and leaves out a portion. The table lists fewer than 100,000 clones, roughly 69% of them singletons. These data belong to a study of shared clonotypes between healthy human individuals. The sequence was collected from a man aged 30 to 39 in good health. The chain carries TRBV4-1 and TRBJ1-2; the match to TRBD1 covers 10 bases. Material for sequencing was memory CD8+ T cells sorted from blood. This sample's subset: CD45RO+ cells pooled with CCR7-negative TemRA cells. CDR3 protein: CASSRRDRGHTF. DNA of the CDR3: TGCGCCAGCAGCCGAAGAGACAGGGGGCACACCTTC.